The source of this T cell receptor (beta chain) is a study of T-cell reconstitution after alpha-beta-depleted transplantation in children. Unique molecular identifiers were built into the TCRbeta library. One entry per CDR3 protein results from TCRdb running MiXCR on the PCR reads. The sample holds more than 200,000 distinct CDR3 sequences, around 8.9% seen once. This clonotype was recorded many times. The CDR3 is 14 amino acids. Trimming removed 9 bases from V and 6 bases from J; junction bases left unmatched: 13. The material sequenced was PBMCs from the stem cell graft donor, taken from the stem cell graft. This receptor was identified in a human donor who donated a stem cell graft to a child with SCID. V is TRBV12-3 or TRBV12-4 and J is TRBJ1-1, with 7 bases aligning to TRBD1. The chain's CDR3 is CASSYPYRGAEAFF. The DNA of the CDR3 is TGTGCCAGTTCTTATCCATACAGGGGCGCTGAAGCTTTCTTT.